These 6 T cell receptor beta chains originate from one sample sequenced in a study of T cell clonotyping in hematopoietic cell transplantation. Profiling relied on immunoSEQ multiplex PCR, and the TCRdb table lists in-frame clones only, not all of them. In the table there are 12,000 to 15,000 clones, 94% of which are singletons. The sample consisted of PBMCs, taken 30 days after allogeneic stem cell transplant. These receptors were collected from a male patient in his sixties who had an allogeneic stem cell transplant from an unrelated donor, so the T cells may come from the graft donor. Some clones in this sample may be carry-over from other donors' samples.

The chain recombines TRBV25-1 with TRBJ1-4; D is undetermined. The CDR3 length is 15 residues. The V end lost 6 bases, the J end lost 7 bases, and 18 bases lay between the germline ends. CDR1 and CDR2 from the germline V gene are MGHDK and SYGVNS. CDR3 residues: CASSAAGGMSEKLFF. The CDR3, as DNA: TGTGCCAGCAGCGCCGCAGGTGGCATGAGTGAAAAACTGTTTTTT.

The chain employs TRBV7-8 and TRBJ2-2, with D perhaps matching TRBD1 (6 bases). The germline V and J ends were trimmed by 5 bases and 6 bases, with 13 bases remaining between them. The CDR3 spans 14 residues. CDR1 and CDR2 from the germline V gene are SGHVS and FQNEAQ. This CDR3 reads CASSQTQGPGELFF. In nucleotides, the CDR3 is TGTGCCAGCAGCCAAACGCAGGGGCCCGGGGAGCTGTTTTTT.

The chain recombines TRBV2 with TRBJ2-3; D gene ambiguous. Trimming took 2 bases from V and 6 from J, leaving 9 bases between them. Germline CDR1 is SNHLY and CDR2 is FYNNEI. The CDR3 is 13 residues long. The CDR3 DNA sequence: TGTGCCAGCAGTGAAACCATTGGTGATACGCAGTATTTT. Translating it yields CASSETIGDTQYF.

The chain has TRBV7-2 and TRBJ1-1; no firm D call. With 0 bases removed from V and 3 bases from J, the gap between germline ends came to 5 bases. The germline CDR1 and CDR2 sequences are SGHTA and FQGNSA. This CDR3 region has 13 residues. The CDR3 reads CASSLAGYTEAFF. The CDR3 nucleotides read TGTGCCAGCAGCTTAGCGGGGTACACTGAAGCTTTCTTT.

CDR3 DNA: TGTGCCAGCAGCGTAATAGCGAACACCGGGGAGCTGTTTTTT. Translating gives CASSVIANTGELFF. V usage is TRBV9 and J usage is TRBJ2-2; D unclear. Germline CDR1 is SGDLS and CDR2 is YYNGEE. V lost 1 base and J lost 0, with 4 bases in between. This CDR3 has 14 amino acids.

The chain uses TRBV27 and TRBJ2-3; tentatively, D is TRBD2 (6 bases). Trimming cost V 5 bases and J 2 bases, with 17 bases left between them. Germline loops: CDR1 MNHEY, CDR2 SMNVEV (reference sequence). The CDR3 spans 16 residues. CDR3 sequence: CASSGVPGLPTDTQYF. The DNA of the CDR3 is TGTGCCAGCAGTGGGGTACCGGGACTGCCCACAGATACGCAGTATTTT.